The 24 T cell receptor beta chains given below trace back to one sample, sequenced in a study of beta chain features in type 1 diabetes. Reverse transcribing all isolated RNA meant expressed TCRB transcripts were sequenced. TCRdb keeps only in-frame clones here, not all; method: immunoSEQ multiplex PCR. The sample comprises under 450,000 clones, approximately 14% of which are singletons, and 0.03% to 0.04% rests with the top ten. The specimen sequenced was naive CD4+ T cells from blood. The receptors shown here come from a man younger than 40 in good health.

V is TRBV4-1 and J is TRBJ1-3, with unresolved D. The germline V gene encodes CDR1 MGHRA and CDR2 YSYEKL. The ends were cut back, 4 bases at V and 0 bases at J, with 10 bases in the middle. This CDR3 has 15 residues. CDR3 sequence (DNA): TGCGCCAGCAGCCCCCTCGGGCTCTCTGGAAACACCATATATTTT. It is translated as CASSPLGLSGNTIYF.

This clone was observed a handful of times. CDR3 amino acids: CASSPLDQGGELFF. The CDR3, as DNA: TGTGCCAGCAGTCCGCTAGACCAGGGCGGGGAGCTGTTTTTT. V and J are TRBV9 and TRBJ2-2; perhaps TRBD1 as D (5 bases). Trimming took 5 bases from V and 7 from J, leaving 15 bases between them. The V gene's germline CDR1 is SGDLS and CDR2 YYNGEE. The CDR3 consists of 14 residues.

The V and J genes are TRBV29-1 and TRBJ2-6; no clear D. Germline CDR1 SQVTM, CDR2 ANQGSEA. The CDR3 is made up of 13 amino acids. V lost 6 bases and J 0 bases, leaving 6 bases between the germline ends. CDR3 loop: CSVRNSGANVLTF. CDR3 bases: TGCAGCGTCCGGAACTCTGGGGCCAACGTCCTGACTTTC.

This clone appeared a few times. CDR3 loop: CASSQGSTNTGELFF. The CDR3 DNA follows: TGTGCCAGCAGCCAAGGCTCCACCAACACCGGGGAGCTGTTTTTT. The chain is built from TRBV14 and TRBJ2-2; D is unclear. There are 15 residues in the CDR3. Trimming shortened V by 1 base and J by 2 bases, and 8 bases separated the two germline ends. Germline assignment: CDR1 SGHDN and CDR2 FVKESK.

The chain's CDR3 is CASSQDTASPYGYTF. The CDR3 DNA sequence: TGTGCCAGCAGCCAAGACACAGCCAGTCCGTATGGCTACACCTTC. The chain employs TRBV4-2 and TRBJ1-2; D uncertain. Germline CDR1 and CDR2: LGHNA and YNFKEQ. The CDR3 runs to 15 residues. Trimming removed 0 bases from V and 5 bases from J, with 13 bases in between.

The chain recombines TRBV11-2 with TRBJ1-2; the D is unclear. CDR3 length: 12 residues. The V end was cut by 0 bases, the J end by 5 bases, with 4 bases between. In germline, CDR1 is SGHAT, CDR2 FQNNGV. CDR3 region: CASSLEQYGYTF. CDR3 DNA sequence: TGTGCCAGCAGCTTAGAGCAATATGGCTACACCTTC. The full variable domain, with the rest looked up from reference TRBV11-2 and TRBJ1-2, is EAGVAQSPRYKIIEKRQSVAFWCNPISGHATLYWYQQILGQGPKLLIQFQNNGVVDDSQLPKDRFSAERLKGVDSTLKIQPAKLEDSAVYLCASSLEQYGYTFGSGTRLTVV.

This clone was detected a few times. The rearrangement uses TRBV23-1 and TRBJ1-6, with 9 bases fitting TRBD1. TRBV23-1 is noted as an ORF with a role that remains uncertain. J was trimmed by 10 bases and V by 11 bases; bases with no gene match: 18. The CDR3 is made up of 16 amino acids. CDR3 nucleotide sequence: TGCGCCGGCCATTTTCATGGGACAGGGTTGGGATCACCCCTCCACTTT. Translated: CAGHFHGTGLGSPLHF.

Only a few counts were recorded for this clone. Other DNA sequences of this sample code for an identical CDR3. CDR3 nucleotides: TGTGCCAGCAGCTTAGCGCTTCAAGAGACCCAGTACTTC. Translation: CASSLALQETQYF. This sequence joins TRBV7-2 and TRBJ2-5; no clear D gene. Trimming left V 0 bases short and J 2 bases short, with 4 bases between. Per germline, CDR1 SGHTA and CDR2 FQGNSA. The CDR3 is 13 residues long.

The V call is TRBV5-1, the J call TRBJ2-7, with TRBD2 identical over 11 bases. The V segment lost 4 bases and the J segment 0 bases; nucleotides outside the gene matches: 9. The length of the CDR3 is 17 residues. CDR1 is SGHRS, CDR2 YFSETQ, per germline. The CDR3 is CASSAASGGIYSYEQYF. CDR3 DNA: TGCGCCAGCAGCGCCGCTAGCGGGGGGATTTACTCCTACGAGCAGTACTTC.

This rearrangement joins TRBV30 to TRBJ2-7; D assignment may be TRBD1 or TRBD2 (6 bases each). The CDR3 covers 14 residues. V was clipped by 0 bases and J by 4 bases, with 13 bases between them. The germline V gene encodes CDR1 GTSNPN and CDR2 SVGIG (reference sequence). CDR3 in DNA: TGTGCCTGGAGTGTTCCGACAGGACTATACGAGCAGTACGTC. Its protein is CAWSVPTGLYEQYV.

This clone occurred many times. DNA for the CDR3: TGTGCCAGCACAGGACCCGAGTACAATGAGCAGTTCTTC. It specifies CASTGPEYNEQFF. This rearrangement joins TRBV28 to TRBJ2-1; no definite D call. The CDR3 is 13 residues long. CDR1 and CDR2 (germline): MDHEN, SYDVKM. The V end was cut by 7 bases, the J end by 4 bases, with 11 bases between.

This clone showed up just a few times. The V call is TRBV19, the J call TRBJ2-3; 8 bases are shared with TRBD2. Looked up from germline, CDR1 is LNHDA and CDR2 is SQIVND (reference sequence). The CDR3 spans 16 residues. V lost 6 bases to trimming and J lost 2 bases; unmatched junction nucleotides: 10. This CDR3 reads CASSGLAHKITDTQYF. CDR3 coding DNA: TGTGCCAGTAGCGGACTAGCCCACAAGATCACAGATACGCAGTATTTT.

The table lists this clone with a few counts. The V and J genes are TRBV2 and TRBJ2-1; TRBD2 is a possible D gene (5 bases). This CDR3 contains 15 residues. In germline, CDR1 is SNHLY, CDR2 FYNNEI. Trimming took off 5 bases at V and 2 bases at J, with 13 bases between the two ends. This chain's CDR3 is CASSPSGPTYNEQFF. CDR3 nucleotide sequence: TGTGCCAGCAGTCCCAGCGGCCCAACCTACAATGAGCAGTTCTTC.

The sample holds a few counts of this clone. V is TRBV6-5 and J is TRBJ1-6; D unclear. This CDR3 has 16 residues. Looked up from germline, CDR1 is MNHEY and CDR2 is SVGAGI. With 2 bases removed from V and 10 bases from J, the gap between germline ends came to 18 bases. CDR3 nucleotide sequence: TGTGCCAGCAGTTACCAGGCCCTCCCCGCCGGATCACCCCTCCACTTT. Translation: CASSYQALPAGSPLHF.

The chain couples TRBV2 to TRBJ2-6; D may be TRBD2 (5 bases). V lost 5 bases to trimming and J lost 0 bases, with 17 bases between them. CDR1 SNHLY and CDR2 FYNNEI come from the germline V gene. CDR3 length: 18 amino acids. CDR3 region: CASSTWESHASGANVLTF. DNA of the CDR3: TGTGCCAGCAGTACTTGGGAGTCTCATGCCTCTGGGGCCAACGTCCTGACTTTC.

The chain employs TRBV11-3 and TRBJ2-5; D is ambiguous. V lost 5 bases and J lost 0, with 10 bases in between. Germline V gene sequence: CDR1 SGHNT, CDR2 YENEEA. This CDR3 is 14 amino acids long. The CDR3 is CASSQAINQETQYF. Written as DNA, the CDR3 is TGTGCCAGCAGCCAGGCCATAAACCAAGAGACCCAGTACTTC.

The chain recombines TRBV5-1 with TRBJ2-2; D is possibly TRBD1 (5 bases). V was trimmed by 1 base and J by 1 base, leaving 8 bases between them. This CDR3 is 15 amino acids long. Germline assignment: CDR1 SGHRS and CDR2 YFSETQ. The CDR3 loop is CASSLLGENTGELFF. CDR3 coding DNA: TGCGCCAGCAGCTTGTTAGGGGAGAACACCGGGGAGCTGTTTTTT.

In this sample, this clone turned up a few times. In DNA, the CDR3 is TGTGCCAGCGCCCTGAGCGACGAGCAGTTCTTC. It translates to CASALSDEQFF. The V call is TRBV7-6, the J call TRBJ2-1, with D hard to call. Trimming pared 8 bases from V and 10 bases from J, leaving 12 bases between. The CDR3 extends over 11 amino acids. Germline V gene sequence: CDR1 SGHVS, CDR2 FNYEAQ.

This rearrangement joins TRBV14 to TRBJ2-5, with D tentatively TRBD2 (6 bases). The CDR3 consists of 15 residues. V gave up 1 base and J gave up 3 bases, with 12 bases separating them. The V gene's germline CDR1 is SGHDN and CDR2 FVKESK. The CDR3 loop is CASSQVLAGKETQYF. DNA for the CDR3: TGTGCCAGCAGCCAAGTACTGGCGGGAAAAGAGACCCAGTACTTC.

This clone appeared a few times. The J gene is TRBJ2-7, the V gene TRBV11-2; D is ambiguous. CDR3 length: 13 residues. With 1 base removed from V and 2 bases from J, the gap between germline ends came to 6 bases. The germline V gene encodes CDR1 SGHAT and CDR2 FQNNGV. The CDR3 DNA reads as TGTGCCAGCAGCTTAGTCCCCGCCTACGAGCAGTACTTC. Translating it yields CASSLVPAYEQYF.

The chain employs TRBV9 and TRBJ1-2; D uncertain. This CDR3 is built from 15 residues. The V end was cut by 0 bases, the J end by 0 bases, with 9 bases between. Germline V gene data show CDR1 as SGDLS and CDR2 as YYNGEE. CDR3 loop: CASSVEQVTNYGYTF. The CDR3 DNA reads as TGTGCCAGCAGCGTAGAGCAGGTTACTAACTATGGCTACACCTTC.

This clone was observed a handful of times. In the same sample, other DNA sequences code for this CDR3. The rearrangement uses TRBV19 and TRBJ2-6; D remains ambiguous. Trimming removed 6 bases from V and 1 base from J, with 4 bases in between. There are 13 residues in the CDR3. Germline lookup yields CDR1 LNHDA and CDR2 SQIVND (reference sequence). CDR3 nucleotides: TGTGCCAGTAGACTATCTGGGGCCAACGTCCTGACTTTC. Translated: CASRLSGANVLTF.

V gene TRBV4-3 combines with J gene TRBJ1-1; a weak D match, TRBD1 (6 bases). This CDR3 contains 14 residues. CDR1 and CDR2 from the germline V gene are LGHNA and YSLEER. Trimming shortened V by 5 bases and J by 1 base, and 11 bases separated the two germline ends. Written as DNA, the CDR3 is TGCGCCAGCAGCATCTGGACAGAGAACACTGAAGCTTTCTTT. Amino acids: CASSIWTENTEAFF.

This clone showed up just a few times. The rearrangement links TRBV23-1 to TRBJ2-7; D is undetermined. TRBV23-1 qualifies as an ORF whose function is uncertain. V gave up 10 bases and J gave up 0 bases, with 13 bases separating them. There are 13 residues in the CDR3. CDR3: CATKNVPSYEQYF. CDR3 DNA sequence: TGCGCCACCAAAAATGTACCCTCCTACGAGCAGTACTTC.